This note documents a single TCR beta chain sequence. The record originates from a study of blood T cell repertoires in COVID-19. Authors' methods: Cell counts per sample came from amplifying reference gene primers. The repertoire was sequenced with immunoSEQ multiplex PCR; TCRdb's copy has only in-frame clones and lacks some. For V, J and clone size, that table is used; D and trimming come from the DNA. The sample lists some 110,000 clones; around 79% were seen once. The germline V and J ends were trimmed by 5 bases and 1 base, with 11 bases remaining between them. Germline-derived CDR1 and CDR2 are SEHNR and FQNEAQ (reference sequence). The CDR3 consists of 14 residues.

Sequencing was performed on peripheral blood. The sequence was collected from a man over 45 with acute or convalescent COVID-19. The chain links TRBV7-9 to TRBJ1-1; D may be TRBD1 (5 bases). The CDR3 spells CASSPPGRNTEAFF. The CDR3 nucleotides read TGTGCCAGCAGCCCCCCAGGGCGGAACACTGAAGCTTTCTTT.